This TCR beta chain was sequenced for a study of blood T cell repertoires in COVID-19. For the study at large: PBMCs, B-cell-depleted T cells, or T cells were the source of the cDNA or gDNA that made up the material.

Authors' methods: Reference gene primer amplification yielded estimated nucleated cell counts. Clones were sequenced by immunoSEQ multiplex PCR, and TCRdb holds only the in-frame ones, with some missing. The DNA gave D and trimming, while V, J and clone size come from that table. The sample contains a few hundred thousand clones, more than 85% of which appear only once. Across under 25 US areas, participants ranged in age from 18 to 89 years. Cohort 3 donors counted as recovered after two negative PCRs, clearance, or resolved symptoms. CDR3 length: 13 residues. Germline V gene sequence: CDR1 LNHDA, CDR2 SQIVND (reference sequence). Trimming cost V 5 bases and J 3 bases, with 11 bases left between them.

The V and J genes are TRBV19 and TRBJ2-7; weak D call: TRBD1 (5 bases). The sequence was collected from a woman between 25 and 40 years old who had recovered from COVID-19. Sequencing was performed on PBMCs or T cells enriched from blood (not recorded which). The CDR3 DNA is TGTGCCAGTAGTGTCCCAGGGTTCTACGAGCAGTACTTC. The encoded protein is CASSVPGFYEQYF.